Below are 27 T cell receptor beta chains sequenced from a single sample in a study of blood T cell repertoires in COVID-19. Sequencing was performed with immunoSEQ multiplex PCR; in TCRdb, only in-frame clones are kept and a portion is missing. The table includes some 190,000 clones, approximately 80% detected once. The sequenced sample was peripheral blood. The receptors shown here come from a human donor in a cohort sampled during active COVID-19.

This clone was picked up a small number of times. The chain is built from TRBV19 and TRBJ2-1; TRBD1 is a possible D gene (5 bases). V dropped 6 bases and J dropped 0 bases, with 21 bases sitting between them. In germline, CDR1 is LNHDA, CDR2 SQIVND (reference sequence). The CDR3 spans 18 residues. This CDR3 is CASSNLGWGLSSYNEQFF. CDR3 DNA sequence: TGTGCCAGTAGCAATCTGGGTTGGGGCCTTAGCTCCTACAATGAGCAGTTCTTC.

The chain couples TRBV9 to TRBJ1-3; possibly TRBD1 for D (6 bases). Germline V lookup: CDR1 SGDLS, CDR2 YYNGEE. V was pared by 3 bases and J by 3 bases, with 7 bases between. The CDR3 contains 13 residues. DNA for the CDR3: TGTGCCAGCAGCGCGGACAGTGGAAACACCATATATTTT. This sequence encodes CASSADSGNTIYF.

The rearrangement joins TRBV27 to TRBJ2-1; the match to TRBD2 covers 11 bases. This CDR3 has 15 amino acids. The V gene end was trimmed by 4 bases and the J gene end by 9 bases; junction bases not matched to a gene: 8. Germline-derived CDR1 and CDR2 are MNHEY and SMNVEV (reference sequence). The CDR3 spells CASSSLAGGGGEQFF. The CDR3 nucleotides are TGTGCCAGCAGTTCTTTAGCGGGAGGGGGGGGTGAGCAGTTCTTC.

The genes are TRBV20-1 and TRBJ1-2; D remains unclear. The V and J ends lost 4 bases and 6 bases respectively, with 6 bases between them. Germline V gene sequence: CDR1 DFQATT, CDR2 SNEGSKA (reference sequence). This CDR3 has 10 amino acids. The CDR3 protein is CSAKSNGYTF. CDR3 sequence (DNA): TGCAGTGCTAAGTCTAATGGCTACACCTTC.

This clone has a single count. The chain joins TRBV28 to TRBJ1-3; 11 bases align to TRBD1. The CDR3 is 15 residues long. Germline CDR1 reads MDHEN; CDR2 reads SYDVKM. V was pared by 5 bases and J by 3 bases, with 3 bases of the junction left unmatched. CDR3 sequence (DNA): TGTGCCAGCAGTCGGGACAGGGGGATTGGAAACACCATATATTTT. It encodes CASSRDRGIGNTIYF.

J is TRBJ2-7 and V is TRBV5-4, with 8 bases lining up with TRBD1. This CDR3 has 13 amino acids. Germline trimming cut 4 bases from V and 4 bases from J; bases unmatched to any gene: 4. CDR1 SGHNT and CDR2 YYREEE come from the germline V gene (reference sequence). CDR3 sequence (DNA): TGTGCCAGCAGCGCGGGACAGGAATACGAGCAGTACTTC. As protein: CASSAGQEYEQYF.

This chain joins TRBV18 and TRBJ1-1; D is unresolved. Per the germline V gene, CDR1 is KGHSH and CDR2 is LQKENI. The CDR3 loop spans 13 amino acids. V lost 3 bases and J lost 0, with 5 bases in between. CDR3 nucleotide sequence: TGTGCCAGCTCACCGCAGATGAACACTGAAGCTTTCTTT. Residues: CASSPQMNTEAFF.

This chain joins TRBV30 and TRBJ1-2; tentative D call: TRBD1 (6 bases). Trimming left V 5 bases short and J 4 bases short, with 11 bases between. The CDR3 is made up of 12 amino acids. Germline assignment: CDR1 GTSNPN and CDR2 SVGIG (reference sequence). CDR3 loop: CAWSGGSYGYTF. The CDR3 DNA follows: TGTGCCTGGTCTGGGGGCTCCTATGGCTACACCTTC.

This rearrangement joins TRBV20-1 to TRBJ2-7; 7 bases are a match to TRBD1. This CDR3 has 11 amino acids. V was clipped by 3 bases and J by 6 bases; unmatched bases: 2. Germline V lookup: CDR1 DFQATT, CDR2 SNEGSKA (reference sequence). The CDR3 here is CSARGDSEQYF. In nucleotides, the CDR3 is TGCAGTGCTAGGGGGGACAGCGAGCAGTACTTC.

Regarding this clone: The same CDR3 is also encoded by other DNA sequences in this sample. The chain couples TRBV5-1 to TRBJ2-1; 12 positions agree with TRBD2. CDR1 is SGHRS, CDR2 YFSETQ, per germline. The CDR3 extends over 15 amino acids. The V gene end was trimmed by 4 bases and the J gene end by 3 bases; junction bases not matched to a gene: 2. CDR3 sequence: CASSLGLAGYNEQFF. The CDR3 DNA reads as TGCGCCAGCAGCCTGGGACTAGCGGGCTACAATGAGCAGTTCTTC.

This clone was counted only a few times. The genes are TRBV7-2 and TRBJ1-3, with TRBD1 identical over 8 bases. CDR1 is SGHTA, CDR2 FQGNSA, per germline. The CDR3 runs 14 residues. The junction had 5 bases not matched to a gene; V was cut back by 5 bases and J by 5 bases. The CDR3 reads CASSTRTGRNTIYF. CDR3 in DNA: TGTGCCAGCAGCACAAGGACAGGGAGAAACACCATATATTTT.

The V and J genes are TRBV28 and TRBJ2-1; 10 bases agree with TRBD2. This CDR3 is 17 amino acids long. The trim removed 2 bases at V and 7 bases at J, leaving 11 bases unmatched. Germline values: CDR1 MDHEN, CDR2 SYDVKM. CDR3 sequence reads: CASSLLGPSGSVNEQFF. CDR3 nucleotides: TGTGCCAGCAGTTTACTGGGCCCTAGCGGGAGTGTTAATGAGCAGTTCTTC.

The CDR3 loop reads CASKTGTVYGYTF. In DNA form, the CDR3 reads TGTGCCAGCAAAACCGGGACAGTTTATGGCTACACCTTC. The J gene is TRBJ1-2, the V gene TRBV12-3 or TRBV12-4; 7 nucleotides align to TRBD1. The CDR3 spans 13 residues. Germline trimming cut 7 bases from V and 5 bases from J; bases unmatched to any gene: 7.

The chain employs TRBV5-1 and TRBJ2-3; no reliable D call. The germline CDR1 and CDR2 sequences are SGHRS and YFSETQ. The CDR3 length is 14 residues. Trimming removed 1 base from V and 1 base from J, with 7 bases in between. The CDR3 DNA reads TGCGCCAGCAGCTTGTCCCGGGGCACAGATACGCAGTATTTT. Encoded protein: CASSLSRGTDTQYF.

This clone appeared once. The chain's CDR3 is CASSPPNRGSSYNEQFF. The CDR3 DNA follows: TGTGCCAGCTCACCACCAAACAGGGGTAGCTCCTACAATGAGCAGTTCTTC. This rearrangement joins TRBV18 to TRBJ2-1; 7 nucleotides align to TRBD1. Germline trimming cut 0 bases from V and 0 bases from J; bases unmatched to any gene: 5. The CDR3 is made up of 17 amino acids. Germline V CDR1 and CDR2: KGHSH, LQKENI.

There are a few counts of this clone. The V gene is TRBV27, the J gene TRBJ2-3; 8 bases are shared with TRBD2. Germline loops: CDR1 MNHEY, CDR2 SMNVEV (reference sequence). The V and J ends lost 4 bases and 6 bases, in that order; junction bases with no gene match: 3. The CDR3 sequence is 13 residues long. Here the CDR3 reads CASSSRLADTQYF. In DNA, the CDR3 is TGTGCCAGCAGTTCCAGACTAGCGGATACGCAGTATTTT.

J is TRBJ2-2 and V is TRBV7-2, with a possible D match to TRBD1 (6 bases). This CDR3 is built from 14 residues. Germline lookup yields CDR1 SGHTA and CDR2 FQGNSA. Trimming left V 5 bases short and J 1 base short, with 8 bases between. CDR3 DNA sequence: TGTGCCAGCAGCCTACAGGGGAACACCGGGGAGCTGTTTTTT. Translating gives CASSLQGNTGELFF.

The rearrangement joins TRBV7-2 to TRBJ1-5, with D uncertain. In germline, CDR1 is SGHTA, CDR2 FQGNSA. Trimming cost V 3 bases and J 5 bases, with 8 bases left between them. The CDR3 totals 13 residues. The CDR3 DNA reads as TGTGCCAGCAGCTTGGGCCCGGATCAGCCCCAGCATTTT. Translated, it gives CASSLGPDQPQHF. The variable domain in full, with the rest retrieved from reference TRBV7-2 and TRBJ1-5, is GAGVSQSPSNKVTEKGKDVELRCDPISGHTALYWYRQSLGQGLEFLIYFQGNSAPDKSGLPSDRFSAERTGGSVSTLTIQRTQQEDSAVYLCASSLGPDQPQHFGDGTRLSIL.

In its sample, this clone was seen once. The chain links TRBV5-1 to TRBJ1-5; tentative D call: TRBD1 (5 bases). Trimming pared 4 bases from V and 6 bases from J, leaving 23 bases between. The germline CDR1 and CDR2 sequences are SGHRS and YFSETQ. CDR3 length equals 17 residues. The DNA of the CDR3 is TGCGCCAGCAGCGAAAATGCAGACAGAGCCTTAATTCAGCCCCAGCATTTT. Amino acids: CASSENADRALIQPQHF. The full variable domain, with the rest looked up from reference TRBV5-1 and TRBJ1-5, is KAGVTQTPRYLIKTRGQQVTLSCSPISGHRSVSWYQQTPGQGLQFLFEYFSETQRNKGNFPGRFSGRQFSNSRSEMNVSTLELGDSALYLCASSENADRALIQPQHFGDGTRLSIL.

CDR3 region: CASSLATSGGAYEQFF. CDR3 nucleotide sequence: TGTGCCAGCAGCTTAGCGACTAGCGGGGGGGCCTATGAGCAGTTCTTC. The chain has TRBV7-8 and TRBJ2-1; 14 bases align to TRBD2. V shed 0 bases, J shed 8 bases, and the junction held 3 bases outside the gene matches. CDR3 length: 16 amino acids. Germline CDR1 is SGHVS and CDR2 is FQNEAQ.

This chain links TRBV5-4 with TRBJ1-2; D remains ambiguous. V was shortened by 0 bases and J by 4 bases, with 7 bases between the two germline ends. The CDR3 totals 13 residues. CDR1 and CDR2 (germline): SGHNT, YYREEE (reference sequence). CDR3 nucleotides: TGTGCCAGCAGCTTGGCGGGTACCTATGGCTACACCTTC. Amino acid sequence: CASSLAGTYGYTF.

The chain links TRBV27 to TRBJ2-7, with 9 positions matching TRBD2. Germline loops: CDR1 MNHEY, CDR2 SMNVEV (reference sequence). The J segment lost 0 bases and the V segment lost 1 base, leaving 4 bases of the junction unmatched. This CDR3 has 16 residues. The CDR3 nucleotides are TGTGCCAGCAGTTTATTGGCTAGCGGGGCCTCCTACGAGCAGTACTTC. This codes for CASSLLASGASYEQYF.

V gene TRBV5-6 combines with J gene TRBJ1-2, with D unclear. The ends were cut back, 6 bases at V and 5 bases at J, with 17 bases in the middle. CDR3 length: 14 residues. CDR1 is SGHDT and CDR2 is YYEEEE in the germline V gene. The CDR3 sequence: CASTAEEAPYGYTF. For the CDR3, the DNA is TGTGCCAGCACCGCTGAGGAGGCCCCGTATGGCTACACCTTC.

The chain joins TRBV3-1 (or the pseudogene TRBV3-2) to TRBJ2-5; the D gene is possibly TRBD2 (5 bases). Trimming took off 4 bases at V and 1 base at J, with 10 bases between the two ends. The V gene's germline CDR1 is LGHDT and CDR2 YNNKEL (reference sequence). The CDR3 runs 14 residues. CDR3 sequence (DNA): TGTGCCAGCAGCCTCGCGCGGGCCCAAGAGACCCAGTACTTC. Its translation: CASSLARAQETQYF.

The CDR3 reads CAARQGAGSPLHF. DNA for the CDR3: TGTGCCGCCAGACAGGGGGCGGGTTCACCCCTCCACTTT. The chain combines TRBV19 with TRBJ1-6, with 10 bases fitting TRBD1. The CDR3 contains 13 residues. V was clipped by 11 bases and J by 9 bases; unmatched bases: 7. Germline assignment: CDR1 LNHDA and CDR2 SQIVND (reference sequence).

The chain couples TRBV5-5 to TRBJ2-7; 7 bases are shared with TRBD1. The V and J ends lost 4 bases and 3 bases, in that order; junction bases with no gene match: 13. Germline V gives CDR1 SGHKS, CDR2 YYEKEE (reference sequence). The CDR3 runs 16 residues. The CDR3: CASSHKDRVARYEQYF. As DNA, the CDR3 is TGTGCCAGCAGCCACAAAGACAGGGTGGCCCGCTACGAGCAGTACTTC. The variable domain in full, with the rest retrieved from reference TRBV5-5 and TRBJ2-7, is DAGVTQSPTHLIKTRGQQVTLRCSPISGHKSVSWYQQVLGQGPQFIFQYYEKEERGRGNFPDRFSARQFPNYSSELNVNALLLGDSALYLCASSHKDRVARYEQYFGPGTRLTVT.

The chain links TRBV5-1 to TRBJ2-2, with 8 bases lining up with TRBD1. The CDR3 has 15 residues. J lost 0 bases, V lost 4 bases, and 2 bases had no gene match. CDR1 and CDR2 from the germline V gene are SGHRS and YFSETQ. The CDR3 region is CASSPDRANTGELFF. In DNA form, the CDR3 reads TGCGCCAGCAGCCCGGACAGGGCGAACACCGGGGAGCTGTTTTTT.